This is a list of T cell receptor beta chains from one sample in a study of cytomegalovirus exposure and HLA in healthy donors. Repertoires were generated with immunoSEQ multiplex PCR, while TCRdb's copy carries only in-frame clones and drops some. The table includes some 110,000 clones, roughly 68% detected once. Specimen: PBMCs. Source of these receptors: a woman aged 25 to 45 in good health and CMV-seronegative. The CDR3 runs from the conserved cysteine through the conserved F or W. Fields, in order: clone size, J gene, D gene, V gene, CDR3 protein, CDR3 DNA. D genes are given only for firm matches. Size is omitted from some rows. Given values are once, few, many or a class for expanded clones.

clone_size: -; j_call: TRBJ2-1; d_call: TRBD2; v_call: TRBV5-4; cdr3_aa: CASSLGAGVYNEQFF; cdr3_nt: TGTGCCAGCAGCTTGGGAGCGGGGGTTTACAATGAGCAGTTCTTC
clone_size: once; j_call: TRBJ2-2; d_call: -; v_call: TRBV6-5; cdr3_aa: CASRSSGNTGELFF; cdr3_nt: TGTGCCAGCCGCTCGAGCGGGAACACCGGGGAGCTGTTTTTT
clone_size: -; j_call: TRBJ1-2; d_call: TRBD1; v_call: TRBV7-2; cdr3_aa: CASSLDRGTNYGYTF; cdr3_nt: TGTGCCAGCAGCTTGGACAGGGGGACTAACTATGGCTACACCTTC
clone_size: -; j_call: TRBJ1-5; d_call: -; v_call: TRBV6-1; cdr3_aa: CASSDMGGDQPQHF; cdr3_nt: TGTGCCAGCAGTGATATGGGGGGAGATCAGCCCCAGCATTTC
clone_size: once; j_call: TRBJ2-1; d_call: -; v_call: TRBV2; cdr3_aa: CASSGLAARGYNEQFF; cdr3_nt: TGTGCCAGCAGTGGGTTAGCCGCTAGGGGGTACAATGAGCAGTTCTTC
clone_size: -; j_call: TRBJ1-1; d_call: -; v_call: TRBV19; cdr3_aa: CASTTGLNTEAFF; cdr3_nt: TGTGCCAGCACAACGGGGTTGAACACTGAAGCTTTCTTT
clone_size: -; j_call: TRBJ1-5; d_call: -; v_call: TRBV7-2; cdr3_aa: CASSSFSNQPQHF; cdr3_nt: TGTGCCAGCAGCTCCTTTAGCAATCAGCCCCAGCATTTT
clone_size: -; j_call: TRBJ1-3; d_call: -; v_call: TRBV29-1; cdr3_aa: CSGRGVGNTIYF; cdr3_nt: TGCAGCGGCAGGGGCGTAGGAAACACCATATATTTT
clone_size: -; j_call: TRBJ2-7; d_call: -; v_call: TRBV6-5; cdr3_aa: CASMGGTYEQYF; cdr3_nt: TGTGCCAGCATGGGAGGAACCTACGAGCAGTACTTC
clone_size: -; j_call: TRBJ1-1; d_call: TRBD1; v_call: TRBV5-4; cdr3_aa: CASSVGQGGGGTEAFF; cdr3_nt: TGTGCCAGCAGCGTTGGACAGGGGGGAGGCGGCACTGAAGCTTTCTTT
clone_size: few; j_call: TRBJ1-4; d_call: TRBD1; v_call: TRBV29-1; cdr3_aa: CSVETGGEKLFF; cdr3_nt: TGCAGCGTTGAAACAGGGGGCGAAAAACTGTTTTTT
clone_size: -; j_call: TRBJ2-1; d_call: TRBD2; v_call: TRBV5-5; cdr3_aa: CASTQTSASYNEQFF; cdr3_nt: TGTGCCAGCACCCAAACTAGCGCCTCCTACAATGAGCAGTTCTTC
clone_size: -; j_call: TRBJ2-1; d_call: TRBD2; v_call: TRBV5-8; cdr3_aa: CASSPSGRLNEQFF; cdr3_nt: TGTGCCAGCAGCCCTAGCGGGAGGTTAAATGAGCAGTTCTTC
clone_size: -; j_call: TRBJ1-1; d_call: -; v_call: TRBV27; cdr3_aa: CASNSRGTGRVNTEAFF; cdr3_nt: TGTGCCAGCAATAGTAGGGGTACCGGCAGGGTGAACACTGAAGCTTTCTTT
clone_size: -; j_call: TRBJ1-1; d_call: -; v_call: TRBV6-5; cdr3_aa: CASSYSGSDTEAFF; cdr3_nt: TGTGCCAGCAGTTACTCCGGGTCCGACACTGAAGCTTTCTTT
clone_size: -; j_call: TRBJ1-1; d_call: -; v_call: TRBV7-2; cdr3_aa: CASSLFLNTEAFF; cdr3_nt: TGTGCCAGCAGCTTATTTTTAAACACTGAAGCTTTCTTT
clone_size: -; j_call: TRBJ1-1; d_call: -; v_call: TRBV6-1; cdr3_aa: CATLLGGATEAFF; cdr3_nt: TGTGCCACCCTGTTGGGGGGGGCAACTGAAGCTTTCTTT
clone_size: few; j_call: TRBJ2-5; d_call: TRBD2; v_call: TRBV9; cdr3_aa: CASSVGGLAGVGETQYF; cdr3_nt: TGTGCCAGCAGCGTAGGTGGACTAGCGGGAGTAGGGGAGACCCAGTACTTC
clone_size: -; j_call: TRBJ1-1; d_call: -; v_call: TRBV25-1; cdr3_aa: CASSFSWGDAEAFF; cdr3_nt: TGTGCCAGCAGTTTCTCCTGGGGGGACGCTGAAGCTTTCTTT
clone_size: -; j_call: TRBJ1-4; d_call: -; v_call: TRBV6-5; cdr3_aa: CASSSTATNEKLFF; cdr3_nt: TGTGCCAGCAGTTCCACAGCTACTAATGAAAAACTGTTTTTT
clone_size: -; j_call: TRBJ2-6; d_call: -; v_call: TRBV5-1; cdr3_aa: CASSIGTPYSGANVLTF; cdr3_nt: TGCGCCAGCAGCATCGGGACACCTTACTCTGGGGCCAACGTCCTGACTTTC
clone_size: few; j_call: TRBJ1-1; d_call: -; v_call: TRBV2; cdr3_aa: CASSDSRDTEAFF; cdr3_nt: TGTGCCAGCAGTGACTCCAGGGACACTGAAGCTTTCTTT
clone_size: once; j_call: TRBJ1-2; d_call: TRBD1; v_call: TRBV5-1; cdr3_aa: CASSSRTGGNYGYTF; cdr3_nt: TGCGCCAGCAGCTCTAGGACAGGGGGCAACTATGGCTACACCTTC
clone_size: once; j_call: TRBJ1-1; d_call: TRBD1; v_call: TRBV18; cdr3_aa: CASSMDRGLLNTEAFF; cdr3_nt: TGTGCCAGCTCCATGGACAGGGGGCTGCTGAACACTGAAGCTTTCTTT
clone_size: -; j_call: TRBJ1-2; d_call: TRBD1; v_call: TRBV19; cdr3_aa: CASSMNRGRDYGYTF; cdr3_nt: TGTGCCAGTAGTATGAACAGGGGGCGGGACTATGGCTACACCTTC
clone_size: -; j_call: TRBJ1-5; d_call: TRBD1; v_call: TRBV7-7; cdr3_aa: CASSLTQGEGENQPQHF; cdr3_nt: TGTGCTAGCAGCTTAACCCAGGGGGAAGGTGAAAATCAGCCCCAGCATTTT
clone_size: -; j_call: TRBJ1-1; d_call: -; v_call: TRBV6-5; cdr3_aa: CASSYEGKSEAFF; cdr3_nt: TGTGCCAGCAGTTACGAGGGCAAGTCTGAAGCTTTCTTT
clone_size: -; j_call: TRBJ2-7; d_call: TRBD1; v_call: TRBV18; cdr3_aa: CASLRDRGDEQYF; cdr3_nt: TGTGCCAGCTTACGGGACAGGGGCGACGAGCAGTACTTC
clone_size: -; j_call: TRBJ2-7; d_call: -; v_call: TRBV13; cdr3_aa: CASSLSWSTNEQYF; cdr3_nt: TGTGCCAGCAGCTTAAGTTGGAGTACCAACGAGCAGTACTTC
clone_size: -; j_call: TRBJ2-1; d_call: -; v_call: TRBV27; cdr3_aa: CASRSGLSSYNEQFF; cdr3_nt: TGTGCCAGCAGGAGCGGGCTGAGCTCCTACAATGAGCAGTTCTTC
clone_size: few; j_call: TRBJ2-7; d_call: -; v_call: TRBV11-3; cdr3_aa: CASSLVGPDYEQYF; cdr3_nt: TGTGCCAGCAGCTTAGTGGGGCCCGACTACGAGCAGTACTTC
clone_size: -; j_call: TRBJ1-1; d_call: TRBD1; v_call: TRBV5-6; cdr3_aa: CASSGTGSRTEAFF; cdr3_nt: TGTGCCAGCAGCGGGACAGGTTCGCGCACTGAAGCTTTCTTT
clone_size: -; j_call: TRBJ1-2; d_call: -; v_call: TRBV15; cdr3_aa: CATSIPEQGNYGYTF; cdr3_nt: TGTGCCACCAGCATCCCAGAGCAGGGAAACTATGGCTACACCTTC
clone_size: -; j_call: TRBJ1-1; d_call: -; v_call: TRBV7-9; cdr3_aa: CASSLDLVNTEAFF; cdr3_nt: TGTGCCAGCAGCTTAGACTTGGTGAACACTGAAGCTTTCTTT
clone_size: -; j_call: TRBJ1-5; d_call: -; v_call: TRBV2; cdr3_aa: CASSFKVRGSSNQPQHF; cdr3_nt: TGTGCCAGCAGTTTTAAGGTCAGGGGCTCCAGCAATCAGCCCCAGCATTTT
clone_size: -; j_call: TRBJ1-5; d_call: -; v_call: TRBV18; cdr3_aa: CASSGGNQPQHF; cdr3_nt: TGTGCCAGCTCCGGGGGTAATCAGCCCCAGCATTTT
clone_size: -; j_call: TRBJ2-7; d_call: TRBD2; v_call: TRBV19; cdr3_aa: CASSIGLARSYEQYF; cdr3_nt: TGTGCCAGTAGTATCGGACTAGCGCGCTCCTACGAGCAGTACTTC
clone_size: -; j_call: TRBJ1-1; d_call: -; v_call: TRBV6-1; cdr3_aa: CASIGASERGEAFF; cdr3_nt: TGTGCCAGCATCGGGGCATCTGAGCGGGGTGAAGCTTTCTTT
clone_size: -; j_call: TRBJ1-3; d_call: TRBD1; v_call: TRBV5-1; cdr3_aa: CASSVRDSPGNTIYF; cdr3_nt: TGCGCCAGCAGCGTCAGGGACAGCCCTGGAAACACCATATATTTT
clone_size: -; j_call: TRBJ1-1; d_call: -; v_call: TRBV29-1; cdr3_aa: CSVGEQGNTEAFF; cdr3_nt: TGCAGCGTGGGAGAACAGGGGAACACTGAAGCTTTCTTT
clone_size: -; j_call: TRBJ1-2; d_call: TRBD1; v_call: TRBV15; cdr3_aa: CATSNEGTGPYGYTF; cdr3_nt: TGTGCCACCAGCAACGAGGGGACAGGGCCGTATGGCTACACCTTC
clone_size: few; j_call: TRBJ2-7; d_call: -; v_call: TRBV5-1; cdr3_aa: CASSLAGPQTYEQYF; cdr3_nt: TGCGCCAGCAGCTTAGCAGGCCCCCAGACCTACGAGCAGTACTTC
clone_size: few; j_call: TRBJ1-1; d_call: -; v_call: TRBV6-6; cdr3_aa: CASSPQLNTEAFF; cdr3_nt: TGTGCCAGCAGTCCTCAGTTGAACACTGAAGCTTTCTTT
clone_size: -; j_call: TRBJ1-2; d_call: TRBD1; v_call: TRBV5-1; cdr3_aa: CASSLGQGALNYGYTF; cdr3_nt: TGCGCCAGCAGCTTGGGGCAGGGGGCGCTTAACTATGGCTACACCTTC
clone_size: -; j_call: TRBJ1-1; d_call: -; v_call: TRBV5-6; cdr3_aa: CASSLSTYNTEAFF; cdr3_nt: TGTGCCAGCAGCTTGTCGACATACAACACTGAAGCTTTCTTT
clone_size: many; j_call: TRBJ2-7; d_call: -; v_call: TRBV7-8; cdr3_aa: CASSPKLDIHEQYF; cdr3_nt: TGTGCCAGCAGCCCAAAACTGGACATCCACGAGCAGTACTTC
clone_size: -; j_call: TRBJ1-1; d_call: -; v_call: TRBV7-2; cdr3_aa: CASSLGPGSNTEAFF; cdr3_nt: TGTGCCAGCAGCTTAGGTCCAGGGTCGAACACTGAAGCTTTCTTT
clone_size: -; j_call: TRBJ1-2; d_call: TRBD1; v_call: TRBV5-6; cdr3_aa: CASSLPDRGYGYTF; cdr3_nt: TGTGCCAGCAGCTTGCCTGACAGGGGCTATGGCTACACCTTC
clone_size: medium-sized; j_call: TRBJ2-7; d_call: -; v_call: TRBV14; cdr3_aa: CASSPRPAVRGEQYF; cdr3_nt: TGTGCCAGCAGCCCCCGGCCAGCGGTCCGTGGGGAGCAGTACTTC
clone_size: -; j_call: TRBJ1-4; d_call: -; v_call: TRBV6-6; cdr3_aa: CASSPRGANEKLFF; cdr3_nt: TGTGCCAGCAGTCCCCGGGGGGCGAATGAAAAACTGTTTTTT
clone_size: -; j_call: TRBJ2-3; d_call: TRBD2; v_call: TRBV11-2; cdr3_aa: CASSSRGDTDTQYF; cdr3_nt: TGTGCCAGCAGCTCACGGGGGGACACAGATACGCAGTATTTT
clone_size: -; j_call: TRBJ1-2; d_call: -; v_call: TRBV13; cdr3_aa: CASSLRPYGYTF; cdr3_nt: TGTGCCAGCAGCCTGCGGCCCTATGGCTACACCTTC
clone_size: -; j_call: TRBJ2-7; d_call: -; v_call: TRBV7-6; cdr3_aa: CASSLGRGGSDYEQYF; cdr3_nt: TGTGCCAGCAGCTTAGGCCGAGGGGGATCGGACTACGAGCAGTACTTC
clone_size: -; j_call: TRBJ2-2; d_call: -; v_call: TRBV29-1; cdr3_aa: CSVWGPNTGELFF; cdr3_nt: TGCAGCGTGTGGGGGCCGAACACCGGGGAGCTGTTTTTT